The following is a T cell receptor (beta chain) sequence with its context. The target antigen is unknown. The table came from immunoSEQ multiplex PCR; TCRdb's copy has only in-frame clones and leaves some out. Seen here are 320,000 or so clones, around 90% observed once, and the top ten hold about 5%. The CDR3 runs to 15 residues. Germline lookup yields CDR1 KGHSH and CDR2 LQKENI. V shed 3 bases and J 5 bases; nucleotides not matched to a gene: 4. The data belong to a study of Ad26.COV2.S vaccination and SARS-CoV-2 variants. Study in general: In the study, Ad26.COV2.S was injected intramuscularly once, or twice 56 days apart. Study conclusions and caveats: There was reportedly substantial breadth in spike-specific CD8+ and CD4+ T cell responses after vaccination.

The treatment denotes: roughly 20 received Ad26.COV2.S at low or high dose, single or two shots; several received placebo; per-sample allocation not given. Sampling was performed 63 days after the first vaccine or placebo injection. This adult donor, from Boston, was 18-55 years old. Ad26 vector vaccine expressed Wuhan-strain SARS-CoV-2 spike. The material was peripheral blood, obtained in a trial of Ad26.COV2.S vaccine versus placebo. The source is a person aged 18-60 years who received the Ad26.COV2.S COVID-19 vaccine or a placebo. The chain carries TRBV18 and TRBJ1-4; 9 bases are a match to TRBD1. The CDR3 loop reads CASSPPGQGNEKLFF. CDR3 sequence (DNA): TGTGCCAGCTCACCTCCGGGACAGGGAAATGAAAAACTGTTTTTT. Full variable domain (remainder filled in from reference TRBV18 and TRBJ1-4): NAGVMQNPRHLVRRRGQEARLRCSPMKGHSHVYWYRQLPEEGLKFMVYLQKENIIDESGMPKERFSAEFPKEGPSILRIQQVVRGDSAAYFCASSPPGQGNEKLFFGSGTQLSVL.